This is a list of T cell receptor beta chains from one sample in a study of breast tumors, draining lymph nodes, adjacent tissues. One entry per CDR3 protein, called by TCRdb with MiXCR from the multiplex PCR reads. The sample carries more than 250,000 distinct CDR3 sequences, over 25% recorded once. The source material was axillary lymph node tissue. The receptors derive from a female donor with breast cancer. Some clones in this sample may be carry-over from other donors' samples. Both conserved end residues are part of each CDR3. D genes are given only for firm matches. Clone size is given for some rows only: seen once, a few or many times, or a class if the clone is expanded.

d_gene	v_gene	j_gene	abundance	CDR3aa	CDR3nt
TRBD1	TRBV11-2	TRBJ2-7	many	CASRRTGTATYEQYF	TGTGCCAGCAGGCGTACCGGGACAGCCACCTACGAGCAGTACTTC
TRBD2	TRBV29-1	TRBJ2-3	many	CSVVGGGGADTQYF	TGCAGCGTTGTTGGGGGGGGGGGTGCAGATACGCAGTATTTT
.	TRBV24-1	TRBJ2-6	.	CATSACNAGANVLTF	TGTGCCACCAGTGCATGTAACGCTGGGGCCAACGTCCTGACTTTT
.	TRBV3-1	TRBJ2-5	few	CASSQETRETQYF	TGTGCCAGCAGCCAAGAAACTCGGGAGACCCAGTACTTC
.	TRBV6-6	TRBJ1-6	many	CASRRTPDIPNSPLHF	TGTGCCAGCAGGCGAACGCCCGACATACCCAATTCACCCCTCCACTTT
TRBD2	TRBV6-6	TRBJ2-3	.	CASRRNSGSGADTQYF	TGTGCCAGCAGACGTAATAGCGGGAGCGGGGCGGATACGCAGTATTTT
.	TRBV29-1	TRBJ2-5	many	CSVDRAVGETQYF	TGCAGCGTTGACAGGGCAGTAGGAGAGACCCAGTACTTC
.	TRBV5-4	TRBJ2-5	many	CASSLVGPTQETQYF	TGTGCCAGCAGCTTGGTGGGACCCACTCAAGAGACCCAGTACTTC
.	TRBV6-7	TRBJ1-2	many	CASTPPGPNYGYTF	TGTGCCAGCACCCCCCCAGGGCCTAACTATGGCTACACCTTC
TRBD2	TRBV20-1	TRBJ2-7	many	CSAAGTSENPYEQYF	TGCAGTGCCGCCGGGACTAGCGAGAACCCCTACGAGCAGTACTTC
.	TRBV29-1	TRBJ2-1	many	CSVDPSVSYNEQFF	TGCAGCGTTGATCCGTCAGTCTCCTACAATGAGCAGTTCTTC
.	TRBV20-1	TRBJ1-5	few	CSAGRGETQHF	TGCAGTGCTGGCAGAGGGGAGACCCAGCATTTT
.	TRBV6-1	TRBJ2-7	.	CASSTSPSREQYF	TGTGCCAGCAGTACTTCCCCCTCCAGGGAGCAGTACTTC
TRBD2	TRBV19	TRBJ2-7	many	CASSLSGETYEQYF	TGTGCCAGTAGTCTTAGCGGGGAGACCTACGAGCAGTACTTC
.	TRBV6-1	TRBJ1-2	few	CASSGNYGYTF	TGTGCCAGCAGTGGGAACTATGGCTACACCTTC
.	TRBV10-3	TRBJ2-3	.	CAISELSRTFTDTQYF	TGTGCCATCAGTGAGCTGTCCAGGACTTTCACAGATACACAGTATTTT
TRBD1	TRBV10-3	TRBJ2-1	many	CAISESSGQGALEQFF	TGTGCCATCAGTGAGTCTAGCGGACAGGGGGCATTGGAGCAGTTCTTC
TRBD2	TRBV19	TRBJ2-5	many	CASSIRTSYVETQYF	TGTGCCAGTAGTATCAGGACTAGTTATGTAGAGACCCAGTACTTC
TRBD1	TRBV19	TRBJ1-5	many	CASSTPGTGGSNQPQHF	TGTGCCAGTAGTACCCCCGGGACAGGGGGTAGCAATCAGCCCCAGCATTTT
TRBD2	TRBV11-3	TRBJ2-1	.	CASSLAGGSSNEQFF	TGTGCCAGCAGCTTAGCTGGCGGGAGTAGTAATGAGCAGTTCTTC
.	TRBV5-1	TRBJ2-7	many	CASRYGTAPTYEQYF	TGCGCCAGCAGATACGGGACGGCTCCTACCTACGAGCAGTACTTC
.	TRBV20-1	TRBJ2-7	many	CSATPPGGPGTEQYF	TGCAGTGCTACCCCCCCCGGTGGGCCAGGGACCGAGCAGTACTTC
.	TRBV3-1	TRBJ2-5	.	CASSQVRETQYF	TGTGCCAGCAGCCAAGTCAGAGAGACCCAGTACTTC
.	TRBV5-1	TRBJ2-1	many	CASTGSGNEQFF	TGCGCCAGCACTGGGAGTGGCAATGAGCAGTTCTTC
TRBD1	TRBV27	TRBJ1-2	.	CASSLGQGSDYGYTF	TGTGCCAGCAGTTTGGGACAGGGTTCGGACTATGGCTACACCTTC
TRBD1	TRBV5-4	TRBJ2-3	.	CTSSPGQGPDTQYF	TGTACCAGCAGCCCTGGACAGGGTCCAGATACGCAGTATTTT
.	TRBV2	TRBJ1-1	.	CASSSWGMNTEAFF	TGTGCCAGCAGTTCGTGGGGAATGAACACTGAAGCTTTCTTT
.	TRBV14	TRBJ1-2	many	CASSPPVGNYGYTF	TGTGCCAGCAGCCCCCCGGTAGGGAACTATGGCTACACCTTC
TRBD1	TRBV19	TRBJ2-1	.	CASRGTYGTGKNEQFF	TGTGCCAGTAGAGGAACTTACGGGACAGGGAAAAATGAGCAGTTCTTC
.	TRBV12-3/TRBV12-4	TRBJ2-1	many	CASSSNSQAPWDEQFF	TGTGCCAGCAGTTCAAACTCCCAGGCCCCCTGGGATGAGCAGTTCTTC
.	TRBV12-3/TRBV12-4	TRBJ2-1	many	CASSPTGEGEQFF	TGTGCCAGCAGCCCGACAGGGGAGGGTGAGCAGTTCTTC
TRBD1	TRBV18	TRBJ2-2	once	CASSQNSDRGGSRTGELFF	TGTGCCAGCTCACAGAACTCAGACAGGGGAGGATCACGTACCGGGGAGCTGTTTTTT
.	TRBV11-2	TRBJ2-5	many	CASTRTQFLQETQYF	TGTGCCAGCACCCGGACACAATTCCTCCAAGAGACCCAGTACTTC
.	TRBV5-1	TRBJ2-2	many	CASSPVGSSTGELFF	TGCGCCAGCAGCCCGGTTGGGAGTAGCACCGGGGAGCTGTTTTTT
TRBD1	TRBV15	TRBJ2-2	many	CATSTGTGWTGELFF	TGTGCCACCAGCACCGGGACAGGGTGGACCGGGGAGCTGTTTTTT
.	TRBV7-2	TRBJ1-2	.	CASSLDGGGGYGYPF	TGTGCCAGCAGCTTAGATGGGGGGGGTGGGTATGGCTACCCCTTC
TRBD2	TRBV2	TRBJ2-5	.	CARGASGGRDQETQYF	TGTGCCAGGGGAGCTAGCGGGGGCCGTGACCAAGAGACCCAGTACTTC
TRBD1	TRBV12-3/TRBV12-4	TRBJ2-7	many	CAPLGQDRDTYEQYF	TGTGCCCCGCTTGGCCAGGACAGGGACACCTACGAGCAGTACTTC
TRBD2	TRBV4-1	TRBJ2-4	.	CASSQSPGLGGKNIQYF	TGCGCCAGCAGCCAAAGCCCGGGACTAGGAGGAAAAAACATTCAGTACTTC
.	TRBV2	TRBJ1-1	.	CASSLGPLEAFF	TGTGCCAGCAGCTTGGGGCCCCTAGAAGCTTTCTTT
.	TRBV7-9	TRBJ1-2	many	CASSPSVGRIGYGYTF	TGTGCCAGCAGCCCCTCCGTAGGACGGATAGGGTATGGCTACACCTTC
.	TRBV7-9	TRBJ2-1	.	CASSLAGVLEQFF	TGTGCCAGCAGCTTAGCGGGAGTACTTGAGCAGTTCTTC
.	TRBV4-2	TRBJ2-7	.	CASSLRGETSEIYEQYF	TGTGCCAGCAGCCTGAGGGGGGAAACTAGCGAGATATACGAGCAGTACTTC
TRBD2	TRBV11-2	TRBJ2-1	.	CASSLTSGSRGEQFF	TGTGCCAGCAGCTTAACTAGCGGGAGTAGGGGTGAGCAGTTCTTC
.	TRBV5-6	TRBJ2-3	.	CASSFGGTTDTQYF	TGTGCCAGCAGCTTCGGGGGAACAACAGATACGCAGTATTTT